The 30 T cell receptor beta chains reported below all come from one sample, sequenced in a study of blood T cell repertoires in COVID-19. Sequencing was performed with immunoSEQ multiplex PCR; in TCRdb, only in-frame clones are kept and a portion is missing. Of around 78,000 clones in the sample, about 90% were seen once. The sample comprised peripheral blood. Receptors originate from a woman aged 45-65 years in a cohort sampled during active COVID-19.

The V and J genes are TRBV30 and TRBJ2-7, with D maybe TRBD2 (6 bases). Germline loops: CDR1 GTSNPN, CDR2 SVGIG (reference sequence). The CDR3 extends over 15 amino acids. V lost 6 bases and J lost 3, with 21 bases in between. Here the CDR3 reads CACAGTLKGLYEQYF. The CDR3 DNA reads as TGTGCCTGTGCCGGGACTCTCAAGGGGCTCTACGAGCAGTACTTC.

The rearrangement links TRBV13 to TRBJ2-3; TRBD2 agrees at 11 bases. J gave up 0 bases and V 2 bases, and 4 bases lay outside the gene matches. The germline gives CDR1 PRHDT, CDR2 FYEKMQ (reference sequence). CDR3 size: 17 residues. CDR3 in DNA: TGTGCCAGCAGCTTATTTGGGACTAGCGGAAGCACAGATACGCAGTATTTT. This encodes CASSLFGTSGSTDTQYF.

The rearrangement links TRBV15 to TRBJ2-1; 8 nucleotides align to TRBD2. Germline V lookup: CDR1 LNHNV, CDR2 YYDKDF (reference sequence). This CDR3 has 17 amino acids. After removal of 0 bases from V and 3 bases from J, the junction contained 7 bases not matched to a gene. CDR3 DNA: TGTGCCACCAGCAGAGAGCGGAGCGGGAGTCTCTACAATGAGCAGTTCTTC. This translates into CATSRERSGSLYNEQFF. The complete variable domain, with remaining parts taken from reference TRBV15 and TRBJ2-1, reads DAMVIQNPRYQVTQFGKPVTLSCSQTLNHNVMYWYQQKSSQAPKLLFHYYDKDFNNEADTPDNFQSRRPNTSFCFLDIRSPGLGDTAMYLCATSRERSGSLYNEQFFGPGTRLTVL.

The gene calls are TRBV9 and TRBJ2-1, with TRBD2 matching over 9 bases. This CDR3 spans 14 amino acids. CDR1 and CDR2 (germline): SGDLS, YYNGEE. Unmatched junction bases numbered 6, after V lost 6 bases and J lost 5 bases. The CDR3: CASNLGLANNEQFF. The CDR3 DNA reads TGTGCCAGCAACTTAGGACTAGCGAACAATGAGCAGTTCTTC.

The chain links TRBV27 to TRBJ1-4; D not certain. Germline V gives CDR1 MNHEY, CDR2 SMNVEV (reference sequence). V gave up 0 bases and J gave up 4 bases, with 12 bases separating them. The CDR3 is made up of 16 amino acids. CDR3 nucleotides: TGTGCCAGCAGTTTATCGACAACAGCTGTTAATGAAAAACTGTTTTTT. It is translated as CASSLSTTAVNEKLFF.

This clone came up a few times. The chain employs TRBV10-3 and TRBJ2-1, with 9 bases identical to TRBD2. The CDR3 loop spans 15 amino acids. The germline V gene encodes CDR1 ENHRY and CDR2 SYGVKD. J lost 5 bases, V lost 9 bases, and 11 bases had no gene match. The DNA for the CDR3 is TGTGCCATGAAAGGGGCGGGAGGGCCGGACAATGAGCAGTTCTTC. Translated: CAMKGAGGPDNEQFF.

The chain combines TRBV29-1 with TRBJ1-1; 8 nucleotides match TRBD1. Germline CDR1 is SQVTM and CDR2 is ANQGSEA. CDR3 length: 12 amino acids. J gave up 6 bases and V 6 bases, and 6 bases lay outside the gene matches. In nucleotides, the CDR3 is TGCAGCGTGTGGGACAGGCGCGCTGAAGCTTTCTTT. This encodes CSVWDRRAEAFF.

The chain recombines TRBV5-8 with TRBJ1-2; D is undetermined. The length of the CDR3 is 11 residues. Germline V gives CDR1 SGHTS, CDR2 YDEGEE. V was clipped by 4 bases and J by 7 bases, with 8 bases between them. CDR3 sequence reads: CASSPGFGYTF. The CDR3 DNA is TGTGCCAGCAGCCCGGGATTTGGCTACACCTTC. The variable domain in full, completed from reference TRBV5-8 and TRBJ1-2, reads EAGVTQSPTHLIKTRGQQATLRCSPISGHTSVYWYQQALGLGLQFLLWYDEGEERNRGNFPPRFSGRQFPNYSSELNVNALELEDSALYLCASSPGFGYTFGSGTRLTVV.

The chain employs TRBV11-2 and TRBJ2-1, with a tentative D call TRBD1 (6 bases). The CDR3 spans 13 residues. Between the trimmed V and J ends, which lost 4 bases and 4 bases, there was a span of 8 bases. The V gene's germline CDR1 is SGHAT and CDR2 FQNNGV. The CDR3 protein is CASSSGQYNEQFF. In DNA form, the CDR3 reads TGTGCCAGCAGCTCGGGACAATACAATGAGCAGTTCTTC.

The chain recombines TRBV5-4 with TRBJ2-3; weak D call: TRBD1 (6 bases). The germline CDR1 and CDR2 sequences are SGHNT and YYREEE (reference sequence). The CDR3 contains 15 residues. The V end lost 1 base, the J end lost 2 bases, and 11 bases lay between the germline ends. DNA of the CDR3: TGTGCCAGCAGCTTGCCAGGGGCGCTCACAGATACGCAGTATTTT. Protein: CASSLPGALTDTQYF.

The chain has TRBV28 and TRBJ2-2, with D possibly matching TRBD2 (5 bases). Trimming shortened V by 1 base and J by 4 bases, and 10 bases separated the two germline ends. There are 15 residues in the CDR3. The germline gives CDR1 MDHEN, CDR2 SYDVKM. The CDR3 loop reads CASSLLGSGTGELFF. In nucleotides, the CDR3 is TGTGCCAGCAGTTTATTAGGGAGTGGCACCGGGGAGCTGTTTTTT. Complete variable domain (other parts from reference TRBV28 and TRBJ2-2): DVKVTQSSRYLVKRTGEKVFLECVQDMDHENMFWYRQDPGLGLRLIYFSYDVKMKEKGDIPEGYSVSREKKERFSLILESASTNQTSMYLCASSLLGSGTGELFFGEGSRLTVL.

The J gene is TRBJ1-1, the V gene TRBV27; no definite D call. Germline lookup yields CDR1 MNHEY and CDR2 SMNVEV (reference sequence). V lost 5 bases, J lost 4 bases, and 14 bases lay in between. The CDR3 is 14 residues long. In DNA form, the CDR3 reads TGTGCCAGCAGTCGGGGAGGGAGTAGCACTGAAGCTTTCTTT. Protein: CASSRGGSSTEAFF.

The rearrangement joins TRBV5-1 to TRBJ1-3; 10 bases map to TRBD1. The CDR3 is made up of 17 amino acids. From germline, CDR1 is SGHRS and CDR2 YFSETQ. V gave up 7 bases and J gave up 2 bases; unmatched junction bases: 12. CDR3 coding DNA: TGCGCCAGCCATTCGGGACAGGGGATTGAACCTGGAAACACCATATATTTT. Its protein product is CASHSGQGIEPGNTIYF.

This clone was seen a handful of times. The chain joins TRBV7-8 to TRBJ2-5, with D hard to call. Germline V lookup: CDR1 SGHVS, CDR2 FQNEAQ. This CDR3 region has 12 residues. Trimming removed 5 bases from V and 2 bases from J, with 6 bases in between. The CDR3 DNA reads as TGTGCCAGCAGCCGGAGTCAAGAGACCCAGTACTTC. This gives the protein CASSRSQETQYF.

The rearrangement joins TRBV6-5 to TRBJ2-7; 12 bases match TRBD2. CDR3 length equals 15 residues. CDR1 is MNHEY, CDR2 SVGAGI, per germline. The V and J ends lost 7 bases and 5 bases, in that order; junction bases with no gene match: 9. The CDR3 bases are TGTGCCAGCAACGCCGGACTAGCGGGACCCAACGAGCAGTACTTC. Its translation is CASNAGLAGPNEQYF.

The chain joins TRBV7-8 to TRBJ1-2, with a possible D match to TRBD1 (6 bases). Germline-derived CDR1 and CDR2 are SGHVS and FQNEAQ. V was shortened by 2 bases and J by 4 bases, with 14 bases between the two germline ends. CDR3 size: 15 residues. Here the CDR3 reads CASSLTGNSIYGYTF. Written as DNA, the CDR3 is TGTGCCAGCAGCTTAACAGGGAACTCGATCTATGGCTACACCTTC.

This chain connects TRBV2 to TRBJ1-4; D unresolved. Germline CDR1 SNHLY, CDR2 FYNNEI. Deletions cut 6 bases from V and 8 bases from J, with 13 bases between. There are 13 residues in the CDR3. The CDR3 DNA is TGTGCCAGCAGCCCAGAAAACACCGAAAAACTGTTTTTT. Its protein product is CASSPENTEKLFF.

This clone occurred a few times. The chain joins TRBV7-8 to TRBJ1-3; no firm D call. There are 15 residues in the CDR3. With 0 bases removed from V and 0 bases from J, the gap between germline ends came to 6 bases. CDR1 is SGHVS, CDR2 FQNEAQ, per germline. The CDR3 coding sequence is TGTGCCAGCAGCTTAGCAAGCTTCTCTGGAAACACCATATATTTT. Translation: CASSLASFSGNTIYF.

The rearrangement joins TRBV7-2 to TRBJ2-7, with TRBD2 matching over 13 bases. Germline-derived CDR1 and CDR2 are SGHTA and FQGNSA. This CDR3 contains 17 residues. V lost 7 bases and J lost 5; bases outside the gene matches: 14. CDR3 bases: TGTGCCAGCAACTCACCGGGACTAGCGGGAAAGACCCACGAGCAGTACTTC. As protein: CASNSPGLAGKTHEQYF.

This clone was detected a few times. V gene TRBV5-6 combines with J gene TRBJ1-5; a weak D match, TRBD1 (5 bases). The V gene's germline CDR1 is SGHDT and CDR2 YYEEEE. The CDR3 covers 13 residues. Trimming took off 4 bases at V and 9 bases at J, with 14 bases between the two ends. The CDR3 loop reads CASSPSQGWPQHF. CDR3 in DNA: TGTGCCAGCAGCCCATCGCAGGGATGGCCCCAGCATTTT.

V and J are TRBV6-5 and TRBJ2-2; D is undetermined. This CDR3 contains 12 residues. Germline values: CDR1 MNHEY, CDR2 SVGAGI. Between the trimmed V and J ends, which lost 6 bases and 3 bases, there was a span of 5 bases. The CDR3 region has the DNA TGTGCCAGCAGGGTAGACACCGGGGAGCTGTTTTTT. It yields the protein CASRVDTGELFF.

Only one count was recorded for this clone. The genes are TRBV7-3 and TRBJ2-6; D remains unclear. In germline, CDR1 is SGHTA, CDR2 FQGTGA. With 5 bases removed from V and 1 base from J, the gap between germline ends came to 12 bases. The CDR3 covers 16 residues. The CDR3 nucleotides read TGTGCCAGCAGCCCCGAGACACCGTCTGGGGCCAACGTCCTGACTTTC. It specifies CASSPETPSGANVLTF.

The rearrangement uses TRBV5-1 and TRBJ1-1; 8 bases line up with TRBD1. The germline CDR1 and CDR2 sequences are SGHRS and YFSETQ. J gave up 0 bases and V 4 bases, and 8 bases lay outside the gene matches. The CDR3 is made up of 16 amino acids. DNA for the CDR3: TGCGCCAGCAGCCCGACAGGGGACCGTATGAACACTGAAGCTTTCTTT. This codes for CASSPTGDRMNTEAFF.

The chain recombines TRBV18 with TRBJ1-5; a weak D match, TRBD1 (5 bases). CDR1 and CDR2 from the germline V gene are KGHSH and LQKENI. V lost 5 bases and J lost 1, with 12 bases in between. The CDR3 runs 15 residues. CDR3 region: CASSSDRGSNQPQHF. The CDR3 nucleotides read TGTGCCAGCTCATCCGACCGGGGGAGCAATCAGCCCCAGCATTTT.

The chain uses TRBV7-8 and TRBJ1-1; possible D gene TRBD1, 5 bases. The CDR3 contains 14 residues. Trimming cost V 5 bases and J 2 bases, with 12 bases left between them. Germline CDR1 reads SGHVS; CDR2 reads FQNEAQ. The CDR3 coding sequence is TGTGCCAGCAGCGCCCAGGGCCTAAACACTGAAGCTTTCTTT. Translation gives CASSAQGLNTEAFF.

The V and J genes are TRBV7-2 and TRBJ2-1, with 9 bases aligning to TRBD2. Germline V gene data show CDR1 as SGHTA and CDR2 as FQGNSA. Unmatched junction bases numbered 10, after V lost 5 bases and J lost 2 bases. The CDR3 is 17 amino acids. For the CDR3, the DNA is TGTGCCAGCAGCCCACGAGTATCTAGCGGGACCTACAATGAGCAGTTCTTC. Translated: CASSPRVSSGTYNEQFF.

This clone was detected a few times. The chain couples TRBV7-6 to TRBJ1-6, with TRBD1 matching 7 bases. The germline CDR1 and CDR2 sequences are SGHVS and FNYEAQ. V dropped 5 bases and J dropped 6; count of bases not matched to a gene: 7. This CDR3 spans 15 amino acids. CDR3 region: CASSPGTDSNSPLHF. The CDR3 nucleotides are TGTGCCAGCAGCCCCGGGACAGATAGTAATTCACCCCTCCACTTT. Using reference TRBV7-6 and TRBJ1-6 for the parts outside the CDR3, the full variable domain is GAGVSQSPRYKVTKRGQDVALRCDPISGHVSLYWYRQALGQGPEFLTYFNYEAQQDKSGLPNDRFSAERPEGSISTLTIQRTEQRDSAMYRCASSPGTDSNSPLHFGNGTRLTVT.

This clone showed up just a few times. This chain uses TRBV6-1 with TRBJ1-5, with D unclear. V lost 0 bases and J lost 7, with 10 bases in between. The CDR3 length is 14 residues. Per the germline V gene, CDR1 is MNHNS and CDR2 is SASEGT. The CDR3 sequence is CASSEARRPQPQHF. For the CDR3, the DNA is TGTGCCAGCAGTGAAGCGCGCAGGCCCCAGCCCCAGCATTTT.

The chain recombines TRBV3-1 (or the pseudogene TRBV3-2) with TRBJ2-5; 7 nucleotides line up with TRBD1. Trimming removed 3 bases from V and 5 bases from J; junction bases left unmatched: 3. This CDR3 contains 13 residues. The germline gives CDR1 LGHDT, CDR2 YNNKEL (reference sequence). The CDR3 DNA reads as TGTGCCAGCAGCCACTTACAGGGGGAGACCCAGTACTTC. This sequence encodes CASSHLQGETQYF.

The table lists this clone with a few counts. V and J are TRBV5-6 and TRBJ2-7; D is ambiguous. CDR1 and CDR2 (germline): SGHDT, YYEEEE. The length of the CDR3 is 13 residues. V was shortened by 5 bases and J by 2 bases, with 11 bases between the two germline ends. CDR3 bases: TGTGCCAGCAGTTCCGGGTCCCCCTACGAGCAGTACTTC. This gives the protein CASSSGSPYEQYF.